This T cell receptor beta chain was sequenced in a study of Tregs in tolerant kidney transplant recipients. Findings and caveats of the study: The most relevant donor-specific Treg TCRbeta repertoire apparently came from expansion with activated donor B cells.

As for this clone: Antigen unknown. Read coverage stops 3 residues before the CDR3 terminus; the germline J gene supplies the remainder.

Generated by immunoSEQ multiplex PCR, the TCRdb table keeps only in-frame clones and is missing some. Its listing shows over 45,000 clones. The CDR3 contains 12 residues. With 7 bases removed from V and 3 bases from J, the gap between germline ends came to 13 bases. Per germline, CDR1 SQVTM and CDR2 ANQGSEA. This TCR came from a human donor who received a combined kidney and bone marrow transplant. The gene calls are TRBV29-1 and TRBJ2-7; D perhaps matches TRBD1 (6 bases). The sequencing used CD4+ T cells from blood, collected before the transplant. The CDR3 is CSAQGFNYEQYF. The CDR3 bases that were read are TGCAGCGCACAGGGATTTAACTACGAG.